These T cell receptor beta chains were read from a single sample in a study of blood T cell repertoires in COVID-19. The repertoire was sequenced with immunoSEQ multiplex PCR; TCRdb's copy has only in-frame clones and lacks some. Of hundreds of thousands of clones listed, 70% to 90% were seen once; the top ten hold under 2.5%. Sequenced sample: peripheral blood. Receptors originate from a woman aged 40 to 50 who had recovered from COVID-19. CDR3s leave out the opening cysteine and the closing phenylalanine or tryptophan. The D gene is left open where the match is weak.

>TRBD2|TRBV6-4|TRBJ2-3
ASRGTSKTDTQY
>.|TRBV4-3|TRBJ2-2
ASSQEMGGFNAGELF
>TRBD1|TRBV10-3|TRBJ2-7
AISGTGAYEQY
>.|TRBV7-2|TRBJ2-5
ASSLTRASETQY
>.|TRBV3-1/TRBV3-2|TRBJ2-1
ASSPLAGTYNEQF
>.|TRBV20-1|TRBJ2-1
SAGGSAEQF
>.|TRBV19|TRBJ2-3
ASSLFRPGKKNTQY
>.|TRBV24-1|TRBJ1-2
ATTGDYGYT
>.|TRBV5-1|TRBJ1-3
ASSLEVASGNTIY
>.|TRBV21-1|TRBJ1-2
ASSHSGGQAI
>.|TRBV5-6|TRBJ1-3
ASSFLAGTGNTIY
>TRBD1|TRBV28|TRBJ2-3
AIKPDREFLTDTQY
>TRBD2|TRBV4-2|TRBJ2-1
ASSQDLASGGPYNEQF
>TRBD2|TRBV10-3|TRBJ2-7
AIGRTSRSYEQY
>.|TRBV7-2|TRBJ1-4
ASSLVPPGATNEKLF
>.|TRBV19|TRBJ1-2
ASTVTAQTNYGYT
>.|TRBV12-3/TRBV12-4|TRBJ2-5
ASSPKRETQY
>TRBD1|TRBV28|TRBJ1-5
ASRPGGANQPQH
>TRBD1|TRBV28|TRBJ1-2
ASNSLPAYVGGGHSYGYT
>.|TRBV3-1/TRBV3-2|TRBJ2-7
ASSQTEYEQY
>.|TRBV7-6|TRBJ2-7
ASSQGVGGEQY
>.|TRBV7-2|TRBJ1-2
ASSSRGAGLDGYT
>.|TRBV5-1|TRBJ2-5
ASSLLTGQETQY
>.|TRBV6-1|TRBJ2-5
ASSDNLKETQY
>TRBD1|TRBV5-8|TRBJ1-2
ASSLQGTGVNYGYT
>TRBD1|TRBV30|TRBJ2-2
ASRGQFIPTGELF
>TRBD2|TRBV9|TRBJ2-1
ASSVDGPIAGGSYNEQF
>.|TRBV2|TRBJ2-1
ASRDFRGSYNEQF
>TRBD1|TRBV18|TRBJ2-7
ASSNRDRFSAYEQY
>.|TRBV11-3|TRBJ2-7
ASRLTTSF
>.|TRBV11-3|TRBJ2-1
ASSRLGVSYNEQF
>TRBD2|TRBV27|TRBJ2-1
ASRQSGSDEQF
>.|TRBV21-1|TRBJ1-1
ASSKVQGAGAEAF
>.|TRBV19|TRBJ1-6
ASSNKNSPLH
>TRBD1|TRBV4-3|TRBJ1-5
ASSQDWTGGQPQH
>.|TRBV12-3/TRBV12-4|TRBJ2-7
ASSLGRGYEQY
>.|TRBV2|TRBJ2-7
ASSVRVAPYEQY
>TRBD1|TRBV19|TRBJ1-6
ASSDRGDRGNSPLH
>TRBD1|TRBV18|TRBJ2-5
ASSSGQGIVFGQKETQY
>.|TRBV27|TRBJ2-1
ASSETGLGEQF
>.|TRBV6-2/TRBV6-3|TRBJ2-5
ASSPKPGETQY
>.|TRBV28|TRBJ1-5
ASIPLRDTDQPQH
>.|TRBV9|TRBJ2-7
ASSVTGLPYEQY
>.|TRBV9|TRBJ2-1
ASSVGLAKGSSYNEQF
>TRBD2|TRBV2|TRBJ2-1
ASRAGLAANNEQF